What follows is one TCR beta chain and its context. What it recognizes is unknown. The second PCR ran about 6 to 11 cycles with a sample-barcoded 5' primer and J-beta primers. Using its own MiXCR run on the 5' RACE reads, TCRdb lists one record per CDR3 protein. The sample contains about 1.1 million distinct CDR3 sequences, under 40% of which appear only once. This record belongs to a study of blood T cells in healthy people across ages. Study background: About one barcoded beta molecule per two T cells was captured by template switching.

Trimming removed 0 bases from V and 7 bases from J; junction bases left unmatched: 7. The CDR3 has 15 amino acids. Per germline, CDR1 SGDLS and CDR2 YYNGEE. Every donor contributed around 10 milliliters of peripheral blood by blood draw. Findings of the study overall: One million T cells yielded diversity estimates that were considered underestimates. PBMCs left unsorted prevented a conclusive naive versus antigen-experienced comparison.

The origin of this receptor is a man aged 18 to 30 in good health. Sequencing was performed on blood. This sequence joins TRBV9 and TRBJ2-5, with TRBD1 identical over 9 bases. DNA of the CDR3: TGTGCCAGCAGCGTAGCACAGGGGGCCCTTGGGACCCAGTACTTC. Its protein is CASSVAQGALGTQYF.